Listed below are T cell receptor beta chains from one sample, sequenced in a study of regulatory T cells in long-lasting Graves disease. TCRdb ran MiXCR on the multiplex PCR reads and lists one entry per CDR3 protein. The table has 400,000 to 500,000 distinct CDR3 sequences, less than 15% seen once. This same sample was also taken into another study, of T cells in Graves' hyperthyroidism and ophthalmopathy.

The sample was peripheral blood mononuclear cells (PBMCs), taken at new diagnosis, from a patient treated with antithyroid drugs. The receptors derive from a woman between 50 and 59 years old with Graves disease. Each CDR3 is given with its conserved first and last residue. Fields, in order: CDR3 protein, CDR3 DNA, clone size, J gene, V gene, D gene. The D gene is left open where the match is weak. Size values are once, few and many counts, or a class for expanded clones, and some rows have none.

CDR3 protein: CASSFLTYEQYF
CDR3 DNA: TGTGCCAGCAGCTTTTTAACCTACGAGCAGTACTTC
clone size: many
J gene: TRBJ2-7
V gene: TRBV11-2
D gene: -

CDR3 protein: CASRPARFFTEAFF
CDR3 DNA: TGTGCCAGCAGACCGGCTAGGTTTTTTACTGAAGCTTTCTTT
clone size: few
J gene: TRBJ1-1
V gene: TRBV6-2/TRBV6-3
D gene: -

CDR3 protein: CSARGGVPAGNEQFF
CDR3 DNA: TGCAGTGCTAGGGGGGGCGTCCCAGCGGGGAATGAGCAGTTCTTC
clone size: many
J gene: TRBJ2-1
V gene: TRBV20-1
D gene: -

CDR3 protein: CASSLSVASTYGYTF
CDR3 DNA: TGTGCCAGCAGCTTATCGGTTGCGTCGACGTATGGCTACACCTTC
clone size: many
J gene: TRBJ1-2
V gene: TRBV7-8
D gene: -

CDR3 protein: CASSLVAEVEQFF
CDR3 DNA: TGTGCCAGCAGCTTAGTTGCGGAAGTAGAGCAGTTCTTC
clone size: many
J gene: TRBJ2-1
V gene: TRBV7-9
D gene: -

CDR3 protein: CATLDRDSTDTQYF
CDR3 DNA: TGTGCCACGCTTGACAGAGATAGCACAGATACGCAGTATTTT
clone size: -
J gene: TRBJ2-3
V gene: TRBV25-1
D gene: -

CDR3 protein: CASSSPVAGAYEQYF
CDR3 DNA: TGTGCCAGCAGTTCCCCGGTAGCGGGAGCTTACGAGCAGTACTTC
clone size: many
J gene: TRBJ2-7
V gene: TRBV6-9
D gene: TRBD2

CDR3 protein: CASRVTGGLGEKLFF
CDR3 DNA: TGCGCCAGCAGGGTCACCGGGGGCCTGGGTGAAAAACTGTTTTTT
clone size: -
J gene: TRBJ1-4
V gene: TRBV5-1
D gene: -

CDR3 protein: CASSQTGGNSPLHF
CDR3 DNA: TGTGCCAGCAGCCAGACAGGGGGAAATTCACCCCTCCACTTT
clone size: many
J gene: TRBJ1-6
V gene: TRBV3-1
D gene: TRBD1

CDR3 protein: CASTQGQYTGELFF
CDR3 DNA: TGCGCCAGCACGCAGGGACAGTACACCGGGGAGCTGTTTTTT
clone size: many
J gene: TRBJ2-2
V gene: TRBV5-1
D gene: TRBD1

CDR3 protein: CASSLRNAGANEKLFF
CDR3 DNA: TGTGCCAGCAGCTTACGCAACGCAGGAGCTAATGAAAAACTGTTTTTT
clone size: many
J gene: TRBJ1-4
V gene: TRBV7-9
D gene: -

CDR3 protein: CASSEELARGFTDTQYF
CDR3 DNA: TGTGCCAGCAGTGAGGAGCTTGCTAGGGGTTTCACAGATACGCAGTATTTT
clone size: many
J gene: TRBJ2-3
V gene: TRBV2
D gene: -

CDR3 protein: CSVDGYYGYTF
CDR3 DNA: TGCAGCGTTGACGGCTACTATGGCTACACCTTC
clone size: many
J gene: TRBJ1-2
V gene: TRBV29-1
D gene: -

CDR3 protein: CASSLIYQPQHF
CDR3 DNA: TGTGCCAGCAGCTTGATCTATCAGCCCCAGCATTTT
clone size: few
J gene: TRBJ1-5
V gene: TRBV28
D gene: -

CDR3 protein: CASSYATGRQKDEQYF
CDR3 DNA: TGTGCCAGCAGCTACGCGACGGGACGCCAGAAGGACGAGCAGTACTTC
clone size: -
J gene: TRBJ2-7
V gene: TRBV13
D gene: -

CDR3 protein: CSASSSWVTDTQYF
CDR3 DNA: TGCAGTGCTAGCTCTAGTTGGGTGACAGATACGCAGTATTTT
clone size: many
J gene: TRBJ2-3
V gene: TRBV20-1
D gene: -

CDR3 protein: CASSQYLDRLYSGANVLTF
CDR3 DNA: TGTGCCAGCAGTCAATATTTGGACAGACTCTACTCTGGGGCCAACGTCCTGACTTTC
clone size: few
J gene: TRBJ2-6
V gene: TRBV7-2
D gene: -